This is a list of T cell receptor beta chains from one sample in a study of beta chain features in type 1 diabetes. Some clones are missing from TCRdb's copy, which holds only in-frame ones; the method was immunoSEQ multiplex PCR. The table lists about 150,000 clones, 11% of them singletons, with about 2.1% in the top ten. Sequenced sample: central memory CD4+ T cells from blood. All receptors derive from a man between 18 and 35 years old in good health. Each CDR3 is given with its conserved first and last residue. Fields, in order: clone size, D gene, J gene, V gene, CDR3 length, CDR3 DNA, CDR3 protein. The D gene is left open where the match is weak. Rows give clone size only sometimes, using once, few, many, or a class for an expanded clone.

- TRBD2 TRBJ2-5 TRBV9 13 TGTGCCAGCAGCGTAACGTCTAGCGGGCATCAGTACTTC CASSVTSSGHQYF
- - TRBJ2-7 TRBV4-3 14 TGCGCCAGCAGCCAAGAGCAGGGTTCGGTCGAGCAGTACTTC CASSQEQGSVEQYF
few - TRBJ2-7 TRBV10-3 16 TGTGCCATCAGAGAACATAGGGACGCCGACCCGGGCGAGCAGTACTTC CAIREHRDADPGEQYF
few - TRBJ1-1 TRBV7-9 13 TGTGCCAGCAGCCCACGGACAGATACTGAAGCTTTCTTT CASSPRTDTEAFF
few - TRBJ2-4 TRBV5-4 14 TGTGCCAGCAGCTTGGGGACGGGCAAAAACATTCAGTACTTC CASSLGTGKNIQYF
- TRBD1 TRBJ1-5 TRBV4-2 15 TGTGCCAGCAGCCTCGGACAGGGCGGCAATCAGCCCCAGCATTTT CASSLGQGGNQPQHF
few TRBD1 TRBJ2-5 TRBV9 15 TGTGCCAGCAGCGTAGGGCGGACAGGGGAAGAGACCCAGTACTTC CASSVGRTGEETQYF
- TRBD2 TRBJ2-5 TRBV14 15 TGTGCCAGCAGCTACGGACTAGCGGGAGGCGGGACCCAGTACTTC CASSYGLAGGGTQYF
many - TRBJ2-7 TRBV7-2 12 TGTGCCAGCAGCTTCACACTCTACGAGCAGTACTTC CASSFTLYEQYF
- - TRBJ1-2 TRBV28 12 TGTGCCGCAAACGCACGACACTATGGCTACACCTTC CAANARHYGYTF
few - TRBJ1-6 TRBV7-2 15 TGTGCCAGCAGCCCCCTGGGGGTCGACAATTCACCCCTCCACTTT CASSPLGVDNSPLHF
few - TRBJ1-4 TRBV29-1 16 TGCAGCGTGAGGGGGTTGAACAGTGCAACTAATGAAAAACTGTTTTTT CSVRGLNSATNEKLFF
- - TRBJ2-7 TRBV7-3 13 TGTGCCAGCAGCTTATCAGGGAACTACGAGCAGTACTTC CASSLSGNYEQYF
few - TRBJ2-2 TRBV11-2 15 TGTGCCAGCAGCTCCCCCCGTTATGCTACCGGGGAGCTGTTTTTT CASSSPRYATGELFF
few - TRBJ2-7 TRBV19 13 TGTGCCAGTAGCGTCCAAAGCTCCTACGAGCAGTACTTC CASSVQSSYEQYF
- TRBD1 TRBJ1-6 TRBV10-3 17 TGTGCCATCAGTGAGCCGGGGACAGGGTTCTATAATTCACCCCTCCACTTT CAISEPGTGFYNSPLHF
few TRBD1 TRBJ1-6 TRBV7-6 17 TGTGCCAGCAGCTTAGAGGCGCGAGGACAGGGTAATTCACCCCTCCACTTT CASSLEARGQGNSPLHF
few TRBD1 TRBJ1-1 TRBV29-1 13 TGCAGCGTTGGGAGGGGGCGAGACACTGAAGCTTTCTTT CSVGRGRDTEAFF
- - TRBJ2-7 TRBV18 14 TGTGCCAGCTCACCACAAGGGGCGGCCTACGAGCAGTACTTC CASSPQGAAYEQYF
- TRBD1 TRBJ2-3 TRBV5-6 13 TGTGCCACCGGGACAGGGGGCCGGGATACGCAGTATTTT CATGTGGRDTQYF
few - TRBJ1-2 TRBV12-2 15 TGTGCAAGTCGCTTCAAGGGCTCCATAGACTATGGCTACACCTTC CASRFKGSIDYGYTF
- - TRBJ2-7 TRBV18 13 TGTGCCAGCTCACCAGGGTTGGCCTACGAGCAGTACTTC CASSPGLAYEQYF
- - TRBJ1-1 TRBV18 12 TGTGCCAGCTCACCTGGGAAGACTGAAGCTTTCTTT CASSPGKTEAFF
few - TRBJ1-4 TRBV7-9 16 TGTGCCAGCAGCCTATTCTCCGGGACGTTGAATGAAAAACTGTTTTTT CASSLFSGTLNEKLFF
- - TRBJ1-1 TRBV9 12 TGTGCCAGCAGCGCCGATAACACTGAAGCTTTCTTT CASSADNTEAFF
- - TRBJ2-3 TRBV25-1 13 TGTGCCAGCAGTGGAATTCAGGCAGATACGCAGTATTTT CASSGIQADTQYF
- - TRBJ2-7 TRBV21-1 12 TGTGCCAGCAGCGAGGGACACCTCGAGCAGTACTTC CASSEGHLEQYF
- - TRBJ1-2 TRBV6-5 14 TGTGCCAGCAGTTACTCGAACGGAATCTATGGCTACACCTTC CASSYSNGIYGYTF